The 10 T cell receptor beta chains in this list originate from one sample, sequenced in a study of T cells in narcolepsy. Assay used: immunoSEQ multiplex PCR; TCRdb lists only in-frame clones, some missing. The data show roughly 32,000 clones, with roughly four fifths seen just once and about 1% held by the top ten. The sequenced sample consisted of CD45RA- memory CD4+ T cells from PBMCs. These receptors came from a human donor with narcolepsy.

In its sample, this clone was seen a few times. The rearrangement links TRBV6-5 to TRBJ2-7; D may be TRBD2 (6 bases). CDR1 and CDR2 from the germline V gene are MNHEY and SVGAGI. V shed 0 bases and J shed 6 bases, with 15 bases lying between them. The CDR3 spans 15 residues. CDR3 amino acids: CASSYSPGLFPEQYF. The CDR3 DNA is TGTGCCAGCAGTTACTCGCCGGGACTTTTCCCCGAGCAGTACTTC.

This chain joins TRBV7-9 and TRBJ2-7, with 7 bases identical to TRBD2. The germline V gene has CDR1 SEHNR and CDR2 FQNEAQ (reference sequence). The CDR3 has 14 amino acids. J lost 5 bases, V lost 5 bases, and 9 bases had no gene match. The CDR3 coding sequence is TGTGCCAGCAGCGTCGCGTCGACTAGCAACGAGCAGTACTTC. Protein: CASSVASTSNEQYF.

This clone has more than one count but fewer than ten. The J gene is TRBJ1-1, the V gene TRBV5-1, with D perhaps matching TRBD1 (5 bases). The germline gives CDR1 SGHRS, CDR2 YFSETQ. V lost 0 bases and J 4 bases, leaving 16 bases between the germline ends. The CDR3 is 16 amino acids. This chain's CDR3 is CASSLAYPGKGTEAFF. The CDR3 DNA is TGCGCCAGCAGCTTGGCCTACCCAGGGAAGGGCACTGAAGCTTTCTTT.

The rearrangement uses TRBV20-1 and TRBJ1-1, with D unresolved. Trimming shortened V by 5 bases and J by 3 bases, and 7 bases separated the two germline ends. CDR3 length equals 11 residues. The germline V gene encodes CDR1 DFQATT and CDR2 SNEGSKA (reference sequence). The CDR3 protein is CSAPVYTEAFF. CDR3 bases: TGCAGTGCTCCTGTTTACACTGAAGCTTTCTTT.

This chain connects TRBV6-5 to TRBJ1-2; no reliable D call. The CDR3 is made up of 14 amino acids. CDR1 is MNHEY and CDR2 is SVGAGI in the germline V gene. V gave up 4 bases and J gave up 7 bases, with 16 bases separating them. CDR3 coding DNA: TGTGCCAGCAGTTCCAAGGGTTCTACTATTGGCTACACCTTC. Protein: CASSSKGSTIGYTF.

The CDR3 here is CASRVNDNEQFF. CDR3 nucleotides: TGCGCCAGCAGAGTTAACGACAATGAGCAGTTCTTC. The chain couples TRBV5-1 to TRBJ2-1; D call uncertain. This CDR3 spans 12 amino acids. Trimming pared 5 bases from V and 5 bases from J, leaving 8 bases between. Per germline, CDR1 SGHRS and CDR2 YFSETQ.

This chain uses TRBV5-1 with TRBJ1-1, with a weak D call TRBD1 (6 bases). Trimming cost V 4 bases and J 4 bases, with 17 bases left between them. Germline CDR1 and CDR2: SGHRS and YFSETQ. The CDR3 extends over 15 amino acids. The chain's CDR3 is CASSLTTGMGTEAFF. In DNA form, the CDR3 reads TGCGCCAGCAGCCTAACAACAGGGATGGGCACTGAAGCTTTCTTT.

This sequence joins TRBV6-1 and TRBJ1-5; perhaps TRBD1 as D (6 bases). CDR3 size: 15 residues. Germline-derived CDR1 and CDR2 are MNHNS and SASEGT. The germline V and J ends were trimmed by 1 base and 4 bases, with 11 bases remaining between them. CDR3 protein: CASSEEARGNQPQHF. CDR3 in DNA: TGTGCCAGCAGTGAAGAGGCCAGGGGTAATCAGCCCCAGCATTTT.

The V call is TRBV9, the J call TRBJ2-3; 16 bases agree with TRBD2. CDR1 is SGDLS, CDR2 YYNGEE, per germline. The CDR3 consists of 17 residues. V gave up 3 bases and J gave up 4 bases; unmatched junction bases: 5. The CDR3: CASSAGTSGRGADTQYF. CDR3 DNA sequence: TGTGCCAGCAGCGCGGGGACTAGCGGGAGGGGGGCAGATACGCAGTATTTT.

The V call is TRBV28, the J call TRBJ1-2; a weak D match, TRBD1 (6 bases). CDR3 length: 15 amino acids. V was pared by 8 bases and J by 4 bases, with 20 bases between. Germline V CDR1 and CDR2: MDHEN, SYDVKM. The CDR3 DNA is TGTGCCAGCTTCAGCGGGAGGGGGATGCCCTATGGCTACACCTTC. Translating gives CASFSGRGMPYGYTF.